The 11 T cell receptor beta chains given below trace back to one sample, sequenced in a study of cytomegalovirus exposure and HLA in healthy donors. PCR involved 60 Vbeta and 13 Jbeta primers. This table comes from immunoSEQ multiplex PCR, and its TCRdb copy is limited to in-frame clones, with some not included. Counted here are about 190,000 clones, around 81% occurring once; the ten biggest clones make up 2.1%. Sequenced sample: PBMCs. These receptors were taken from a woman aged 18-29 years in good health and CMV-seropositive.

The rearrangement joins TRBV6-5 to TRBJ2-7, with 8 bases lining up with TRBD1. CDR1 is MNHEY and CDR2 is SVGAGI in the germline V gene. V was clipped by 5 bases and J by 4 bases; unmatched bases: 7. CDR3 length equals 14 residues. The CDR3 is CASSGDRPPYEQYV. In DNA form, the CDR3 reads TGTGCCAGCAGTGGGGACAGGCCCCCTTACGAGCAGTACGTC.

A few counts support this clone. The chain's CDR3 is CASSEEGGGTDTQYF. The CDR3 DNA reads TGTGCCAGCAGTGAAGAGGGGGGGGGCACAGATACGCAGTATTTT. The V gene is TRBV6-4, the J gene TRBJ2-3; tentatively, D is TRBD2 (7 bases). The length of the CDR3 is 15 residues. V was trimmed by 3 bases and J by 1 base, leaving 11 bases between them. Germline V gene sequence: CDR1 MRHNA, CDR2 SNTAGT.

V usage is TRBV6-6 and J usage is TRBJ1-5; D is possibly TRBD1 (6 bases). CDR1 MNHNY and CDR2 SVGAGI come from the germline V gene (reference sequence). CDR3 length: 14 residues. Trimming took off 7 bases at V and 8 bases at J, with 18 bases between the two ends. The CDR3 reads CASMGNRVGEPQHF. For the CDR3, the DNA is TGTGCCAGCATGGGTAACAGGGTCGGGGAGCCCCAGCATTTT.

V is TRBV6-1 and J is TRBJ2-7; D might be TRBD1 (6 bases). The length of the CDR3 is 14 residues. V was shortened by 2 bases and J by 5 bases, with 13 bases between the two germline ends. Germline V lookup: CDR1 MNHNS, CDR2 SASEGT. The CDR3 sequence is CASSELQGGDEQYF. The DNA of the CDR3 is TGTGCCAGCAGTGAACTACAGGGTGGGGACGAGCAGTACTTC.

The J gene is TRBJ1-2, the V gene TRBV2; 8 bases are shared with TRBD1. The junction had 11 bases not matched to a gene; V was cut back by 11 bases and J by 6 bases. This CDR3 is built from 13 residues. CDR1 and CDR2 (germline): SNHLY, FYNNEI. The CDR3 loop reads CAGQTDRANGYTF. CDR3 nucleotide sequence: TGTGCCGGTCAAACGGACAGGGCTAATGGCTACACCTTC.

The rearrangement uses TRBV5-1 and TRBJ2-2; 16 nucleotides agree with TRBD2. Germline V lookup: CDR1 SGHRS, CDR2 YFSETQ. The CDR3 consists of 18 residues. With 5 bases clipped from V and 1 base from J, the junction kept 5 bases outside the gene matches. The CDR3 bases are TGCGCCAGCAGTACCGGGACTAGCGGGGGGGTGAACACCGGGGAGCTGTTTTTT. The encoded protein is CASSTGTSGGVNTGELFF. The whole variable domain, remainder taken from reference TRBV5-1 and TRBJ2-2, is KAGVTQTPRYLIKTRGQQVTLSCSPISGHRSVSWYQQTPGQGLQFLFEYFSETQRNKGNFPGRFSGRQFSNSRSEMNVSTLELGDSALYLCASSTGTSGGVNTGELFFGEGSRLTVL.

The rearrangement joins TRBV30 to TRBJ1-1; D perhaps matches TRBD1 (5 bases). Germline values: CDR1 GTSNPN, CDR2 SVGIG (reference sequence). The CDR3 sequence is 16 residues long. V lost 2 bases and J 0 bases, leaving 16 bases between the germline ends. The CDR3 spells CAWSLPGRGMNTEAFF. The CDR3 DNA is TGTGCCTGGAGTCTCCCCGGTAGGGGAATGAACACTGAAGCTTTCTTT.

J is TRBJ1-4 and V is TRBV30; maybe TRBD1 (5 bases). There are 13 residues in the CDR3. The germline gives CDR1 GTSNPN, CDR2 SVGIG (reference sequence). The V and J ends lost 4 bases and 2 bases respectively, with 8 bases between them. In nucleotides, the CDR3 is TGTGCCTGGAACAGGAAGACTAATGAAAAACTGTTTTTT. Translation gives CAWNRKTNEKLFF.

This clone occurred a few times. The chain links TRBV18 to TRBJ2-7, with D possibly TRBD1 on 5 matching bases. The CDR3 is 14 residues long. Trimming stripped 2 bases from V and 2 bases from J, with 10 bases between. The germline V gene has CDR1 KGHSH and CDR2 LQKENI. The CDR3 reads CASSPSKGPYEQYF. The CDR3 DNA is TGTGCCAGCTCACCATCGAAGGGGCCCTACGAGCAGTACTTC.

CDR3 region: CASSPTSGATDTQYF. In DNA, the CDR3 is TGTGCCAGCAGTCCTACTAGCGGGGCCACAGATACGCAGTATTTT. This chain links TRBV6-4 with TRBJ2-3; 10 nucleotides line up with TRBD2. The CDR3 spans 15 residues. From germline, CDR1 is MRHNA and CDR2 SNTAGT. Unmatched junction bases numbered 4, after V lost 5 bases and J lost 2 bases.

The gene calls are TRBV7-9 and TRBJ1-1; D unclear. The V gene's germline CDR1 is SEHNR and CDR2 FQNEAQ (reference sequence). The germline V and J ends were trimmed by 5 bases and 4 bases, with 11 bases remaining between them. This CDR3 contains 13 residues. CDR3: CASSTTQTTEAFF. The CDR3 DNA reads as TGTGCCAGCAGCACTACTCAGACCACTGAAGCTTTCTTT.